This T cell receptor (beta chain) was obtained from a study of cytomegalovirus exposure and HLA in healthy donors. Notes on this clone: Its antigen is not known.

Study outcomes and limitations: The authors later linked a missense DCLRE1C variant to TCR beta V- and J-gene trimming. An analysis that came later showed most CMV-associated TCR beta chains appearing HLA-restricted. Rare TCR sequences dominated, though some public TCRs recurred in many donors.

Unmatched junction bases numbered 7, after V lost 5 bases and J lost 1 base. The V gene's germline CDR1 is ENHRY and CDR2 SYGVKD. This CDR3 region has 18 residues. PCR was performed using 60 Vbeta and 13 Jbeta primers. The repertoire was sequenced with immunoSEQ multiplex PCR; TCRdb's copy has only in-frame clones and lacks some. The sample holds 130,000 or so clones. The J gene is TRBJ2-1, the V gene TRBV10-3; 14 bases map to TRBD2. Source material: PBMCs. This sequence originates from a woman in her late teens or twenties in good health and CMV-seronegative. The CDR3 coding sequence is TGTGCCATCAGTTCCGGGACTAGCGGGAGTTGGTCCTACAATGAGCAGTTCTTC. Translated, it gives CAISSGTSGSWSYNEQFF.